This section outlines one TCR beta chain sequence together with its context. Which antigen it targets is not known. Base-call qualities are not available, and no considerably larger clone is one nucleotide away. This sample was included in a study of blood T cell repertoires in COVID-19 (TCRdb year 2020). Concerning the study at large: The collaborator samples originated in the United States, Italy and Spain and spanned the acute and convalescent phases of COVID-19. The samples were drawn from two sources: the first 160 participants of the ongoing ImmuneRACE study, and 1,254 subjects contributed by 6 global collaborators. The material from the prospective study consisted of cDNA or gDNA derived from T cells, B-cell-depleted T cells, or PBMCs. Where available, HLA class I and class II types were obtained from metadata supplied by the sample provider rather than from assay-based typing. The dataset comprised deeply sampled blood TCRbeta repertoires from subjects exposed to, actively infected with, or recovered from COVID-19. A freely available public database, intended as a resource for researchers studying the immune response to SARS-CoV-2, is where the repertoires were released. Sample metadata almost always included a de-identified subject ID, COVID-19 status, age in years and sex. What the study reported, not specific to this receptor: The quantity of clinical and demographic metadata differed by source and by participant and was supplied without curation.

Each collaborating institution followed its own protocols to collect whole blood in K2EDTA tubes. For TCRbeta analysis, collaborators shipped samples as frozen whole blood, isolated PBMCs, or DNA extracted from either of those sample types. Relative to germline, V is 3 bases shorter and J is 6 bases shorter, with 9 bases between their ends. CDR1 and CDR2, per the germline V gene, are SGHRS and YFSETQ. The CDR3 spans 12 residues, from the cysteine through the phenylalanine. Solely the CDR3 DNA is kept, with 36 bases framed from the first base. TCRbeta CDR3 regions were amplified from genomic DNA by means of the immunoSEQ Assay, a bias-controlled multiplex PCR. On the study's bioinformatics: Within the assay, amplification of reference gene primers was used to estimate how many nucleated cells each sample contained. Sequence reads were collapsed and filtered to measure the absolute abundance of every unique TCRbeta CDR3 rearrangement. For each sample, productive Simpson clonality was calculated by taking the square root of Simpson's diversity index across productive rearrangements. Imported from immuneACCESS, the table was reduced by TCRdb to in-frame sequences with V and J called. These copies leave out some clones; in studies compared against another copy, an unresolved V gene accounts for under half, and the cause of the remainder is not known. V and J calls and clone size are those listed in that table; D and trimming were worked out from the DNA. Across this sample there are about 220,000 clones, with more than 65% seen only once. Roughly 2.3% of the sample is in the top ten clones.

The chain uses TRBV5-1 and TRBJ1-2; too little of a D gene remains to name it. This clonotype was sampled from a woman aged 55-69 years with acute or convalescent COVID-19. The source material was peripheral blood. The DNA sequence follows: TGCGCCAGCAGCTCCCGCGGAGATGGCTACACCTTC. Its coded protein is CASSSRGDGYTF.